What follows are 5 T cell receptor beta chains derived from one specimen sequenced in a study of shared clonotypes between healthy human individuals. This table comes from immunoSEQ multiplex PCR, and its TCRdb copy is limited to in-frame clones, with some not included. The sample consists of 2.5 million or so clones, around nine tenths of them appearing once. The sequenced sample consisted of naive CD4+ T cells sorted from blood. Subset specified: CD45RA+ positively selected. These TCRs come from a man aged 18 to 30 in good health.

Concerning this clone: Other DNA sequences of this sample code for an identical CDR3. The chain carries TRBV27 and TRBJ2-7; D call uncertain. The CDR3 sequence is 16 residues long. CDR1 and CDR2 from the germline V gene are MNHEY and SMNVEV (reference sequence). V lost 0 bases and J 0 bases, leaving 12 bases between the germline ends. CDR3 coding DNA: TGTGCCAGCAGTTTATCTACGGGTCTCAGCTCCTACGAGCAGTACTTC. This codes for CASSLSTGLSSYEQYF.

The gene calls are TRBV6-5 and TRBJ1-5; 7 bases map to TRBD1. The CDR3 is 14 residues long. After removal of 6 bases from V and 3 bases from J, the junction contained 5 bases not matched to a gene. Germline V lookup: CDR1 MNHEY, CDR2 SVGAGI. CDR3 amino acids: CASSQGQDNQPQHF. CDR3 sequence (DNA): TGTGCCAGCAGCCAAGGACAGGACAATCAGCCCCAGCATTTT.

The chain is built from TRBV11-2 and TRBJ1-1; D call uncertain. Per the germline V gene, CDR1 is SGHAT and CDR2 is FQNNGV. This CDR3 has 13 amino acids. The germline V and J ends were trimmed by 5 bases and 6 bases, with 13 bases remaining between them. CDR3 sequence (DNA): TGTGCCAGCAGCCCCGGGCTTATGCCTGAAGCTTTCTTT. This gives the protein CASSPGLMPEAFF.

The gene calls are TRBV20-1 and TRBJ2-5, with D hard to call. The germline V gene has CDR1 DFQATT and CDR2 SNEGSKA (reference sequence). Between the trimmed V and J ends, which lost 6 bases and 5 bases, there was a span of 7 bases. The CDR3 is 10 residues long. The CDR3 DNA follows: TGCAGTGCAACAATTGAGACCCAGTACTTC. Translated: CSATIETQYF.

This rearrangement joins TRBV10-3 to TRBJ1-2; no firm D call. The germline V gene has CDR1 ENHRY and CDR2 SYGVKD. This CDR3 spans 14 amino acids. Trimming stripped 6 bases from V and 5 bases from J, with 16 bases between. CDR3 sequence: CAISHPGKGYGYTF. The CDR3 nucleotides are TGTGCCATCAGCCACCCAGGTAAAGGGTATGGCTACACCTTC.